The rows below give T cell receptor beta chains drawn from one sample of a study of blood T cell repertoires in COVID-19. Repertoires were generated with immunoSEQ multiplex PCR, while TCRdb's copy carries only in-frame clones and drops some. The table shows approximately 190,000 clones, with about 86% occurring only once. Sequencing was carried out using PBMCs or T cells enriched from blood (not recorded which). The receptors stem from a man in his forties or fifties who had recovered from COVID-19. CDR3s include the opening cysteine and the closing phenylalanine or tryptophan. A D gene is named only where the DNA matches it firmly. For some rows the clone size is stated as once, few or many, or as a class when expanded; others skip it.

D,length,J,V,size,CDR3,DNA
.,15,TRBJ1-1,TRBV7-9,.,CASSLTRFGGTEAFF,TGTGCCAGCAGCTTAACGAGGTTCGGTGGGACTGAAGCTTTCTTT
.,13,TRBJ1-1,TRBV15,.,CATSREQVTEAFF,TGTGCCACCAGCAGAGAACAAGTTACTGAAGCTTTCTTT
TRBD1,15,TRBJ1-5,TRBV15,once,CATSREQGAGQPQHF,TGTGCCACCAGCAGAGAACAGGGGGCCGGTCAGCCCCAGCATTTT
.,15,TRBJ1-2,TRBV2,.,CASSGSDHYTGGYTF,TGTGCCAGCAGTGGATCAGACCACTATACAGGCGGCTACACCTTC
TRBD1,14,TRBJ1-3,TRBV2,.,CASSTTGGEGTIYF,TGTGCCAGCAGTACTACAGGGGGAGAGGGCACCATATATTTT
TRBD1,17,TRBJ2-7,TRBV27,.,CASSFPGTGGPVGEQYF,TGTGCCAGCAGTTTCCCCGGGACAGGGGGCCCCGTTGGCGAGCAGTACTTC
TRBD1,11,TRBJ1-2,TRBV20-1,.,CSAPGQGPSTF,TGCAGTGCTCCGGGACAGGGCCCGTCCACCTTC
TRBD1,16,TRBJ2-7,TRBV6-4,.,CASSAPQRTGGAEQYF,TGTGCCAGCAGTGCACCACAAAGGACAGGGGGCGCCGAGCAGTACTTC
.,14,TRBJ1-4,TRBV15,.,CATSRTSTNEKLFF,TGTGCCACCAGCAGGACTTCAACTAATGAAAAACTGTTTTTT
.,13,TRBJ2-5,TRBV28,.,CASSFGRQETQYF,TGTGCCAGCAGTTTTGGGAGGCAAGAGACCCAGTACTTC
.,13,TRBJ1-2,TRBV4-3,.,CASSQGRDWGYTF,TGCGCCAGCAGCCAAGGGAGGGACTGGGGCTACACCTTC
TRBD1,16,TRBJ2-7,TRBV5-1,.,CASSLEGGQPAGEQYF,TGCGCCAGCAGCTTGGAAGGGGGACAGCCCGCGGGCGAGCAGTACTTC
TRBD1,15,TRBJ1-3,TRBV6-5,.,CASSTRQGTGNTIYF,TGTGCCAGCAGTACCCGACAGGGCACTGGAAACACCATATATTTT
.,15,TRBJ2-1,TRBV5-4,.,CASSAGLGSYNEQFF,TGTGCCAGCAGTGCAGGGTTAGGATCCTACAATGAGCAGTTCTTC
.,17,TRBJ1-4,TRBV11-2,many,CASSLGFFRGTNEKLFF,TGTGCCAGCAGCTTAGGTTTCTTCCGGGGGACTAATGAAAAACTGTTTTTT
.,14,TRBJ2-3,TRBV6-4,many,CASSDGGATDTQYF,TGTGCCAGCAGTGACGGGGGGGCCACAGATACGCAGTATTTT
.,14,TRBJ1-2,TRBV5-1,.,CASSGGDSNYGYTF,TGCGCCAGCAGCGGTGGGGACTCTAACTATGGCTACACCTTC
.,15,TRBJ2-1,TRBV21-1,.,CASSKGSGSSSEQFF,TGTGCCAGCAGCAAAGGGAGCGGGTCTTCAAGTGAGCAGTTCTTC
TRBD1,13,TRBJ2-7,TRBV6-1,.,CASRAGTVTRQYF,TGTGCCAGCAGGGCCGGGACAGTCACGCGGCAGTACTTC
.,17,TRBJ2-7,TRBV11-2,.,CASRPVSGGLSSYEQYF,TGTGCCAGCAGACCCGTTTCGGGGGGCTTGAGCTCCTACGAGCAGTACTTC
.,16,TRBJ1-2,TRBV3-1/TRBV3-2,.,CASSQRRFDRAHGYTF,TGTGCCAGCAGCCAACGACGATTCGACAGAGCCCATGGCTACACCTTC
.,17,TRBJ1-5,TRBV27,.,CASSLFGVRRISQPQHF,TGTGCCAGCAGTTTGTTTGGGGTTCGGAGGATCAGCCAGCCCCAGCATTTT
TRBD1,16,TRBJ1-6,TRBV5-1,.,CASSQTTGTENSPLHF,TGCGCCAGCAGCCAAACTACCGGGACAGAAAATTCACCCCTCCACTTT